The 11 T cell receptor beta chains in this list originate from one sample, sequenced in a study of blood T cell repertoires in COVID-19. Profiled with immunoSEQ multiplex PCR; TCRdb holds only in-frame clones, not every one. The sample has 190,000 or so clones, more than 70% seen once. Material: PBMCs or T cells enriched from blood (not recorded which). These receptor sequences come from a woman aged 25 to 39 who had recovered from COVID-19.

This clone was recorded only once. This chain links TRBV29-1 with TRBJ2-1; D gene ambiguous. Germline V gene data show CDR1 as SQVTM and CDR2 as ANQGSEA. This CDR3 is 10 amino acids long. Deletions cut 4 bases from V and 10 bases from J, with 8 bases between. The CDR3 DNA is TGCAGCGTTGGAGGTATAGAGCAGTTCTTC. This gives the protein CSVGGIEQFF.

The chain links TRBV9 to TRBJ2-5, with 15 positions matching TRBD2. CDR1 is SGDLS and CDR2 is YYNGEE in the germline V gene. V gave up 0 bases and J gave up 2 bases; unmatched junction bases: 5. This CDR3 spans 18 amino acids. The CDR3 loop is CASSVGTSGRAGQETQYF. The CDR3 DNA reads as TGTGCCAGCAGCGTAGGGACTAGCGGGAGGGCCGGGCAAGAGACCCAGTACTTC. Drawing the rest from reference TRBV9 and TRBJ2-5, the complete variable domain is DSGVTQTPKHLITATGQRVTLRCSPRSGDLSVYWYQQSLDQGLQFLIQYYNGEERAKGNILERFSAQQFPDLHSELNLSSLELGDSALYFCASSVGTSGRAGQETQYFGPGTRLLVL.

This chain links TRBV27 with TRBJ1-1; D is uncertain. This CDR3 is built from 16 residues. V was shortened by 0 bases and J by 0 bases, with 11 bases between the two germline ends. Germline loops: CDR1 MNHEY, CDR2 SMNVEV (reference sequence). The CDR3 DNA reads as TGTGCCAGCAGTTTATCCGGGAGGGTCATGAACACTGAAGCTTTCTTT. Translated: CASSLSGRVMNTEAFF.

The chain combines TRBV5-1 with TRBJ2-5; D gene uncertain. Germline-derived CDR1 and CDR2 are SGHRS and YFSETQ. The CDR3 is made up of 14 amino acids. Trimming removed 5 bases from V and 0 bases from J, with 11 bases in between. The CDR3 bases are TGCGCCAGCAGATCACAGACGAACCAAGAGACCCAGTACTTC. Encoded protein: CASRSQTNQETQYF. Filled out from reference TRBV5-1 and TRBJ2-5, the complete variable domain reads KAGVTQTPRYLIKTRGQQVTLSCSPISGHRSVSWYQQTPGQGLQFLFEYFSETQRNKGNFPGRFSGRQFSNSRSEMNVSTLELGDSALYLCASRSQTNQETQYFGPGTRLLVL.

V gene TRBV7-9 combines with J gene TRBJ2-7; a weak D match, TRBD2 (6 bases). V shed 4 bases and J shed 0 bases, with 13 bases lying between them. This CDR3 contains 15 residues. Per germline, CDR1 SEHNR and CDR2 FQNEAQ (reference sequence). The CDR3 nucleotides read TGTGCCAGCAGCTCGCACCCCGGGGGCTCCTACGAGCAGTACTTC. Its translation is CASSSHPGGSYEQYF.

The CDR3 sequence is CASSSFSGLTNEKLFF. Here the CDR3 DNA reads TGCGCCAGCAGCTCCTTTAGCGGGCTAACTAATGAAAAACTGTTTTTT. The rearrangement uses TRBV5-1 and TRBJ1-4; D is unresolved. The germline V gene has CDR1 SGHRS and CDR2 YFSETQ. The CDR3 runs to 16 residues. V shed 3 bases and J shed 1 base, with 13 bases lying between them.

V gene TRBV5-1 combines with J gene TRBJ2-5, with 15 bases that match TRBD2. V dropped 1 base and J dropped 3; count of bases not matched to a gene: 16. The CDR3 is made up of 21 amino acids. Germline values: CDR1 SGHRS, CDR2 YFSETQ. The CDR3 here is CASSLTGLAGGPTRGKETQYF. The CDR3 DNA follows: TGCGCCAGCAGCTTGACCGGACTAGCGGGAGGGCCTACCAGGGGAAAAGAGACCCAGTACTTC.

This rearrangement joins TRBV2 to TRBJ1-1; D is uncertain. V was pared by 8 bases and J by 5 bases, with 9 bases between. The CDR3 length is 11 residues. Germline lookup yields CDR1 SNHLY and CDR2 FYNNEI. The DNA of the CDR3 is TGTGCCAGCCTAGATGGAACTGAAGCTTTCTTT. Translated, it gives CASLDGTEAFF.

The chain joins TRBV4-1 to TRBJ2-7, with TRBD2 matching 9 bases. Germline V CDR1 and CDR2: MGHRA, YSYEKL. This CDR3 is 15 amino acids long. The V gene end was trimmed by 4 bases and the J gene end by 2 bases; junction bases not matched to a gene: 6. The CDR3 sequence is CASSPLGGRAYEQYF. The CDR3 bases are TGCGCCAGCAGCCCTCTCGGCGGGAGGGCCTACGAGCAGTACTTC.

The chain carries TRBV11-2 and TRBJ2-3; no firm D call. This CDR3 spans 13 amino acids. Trimming took off 0 bases at V and 6 bases at J, with 7 bases between the two ends. Germline CDR1 and CDR2: SGHAT and FQNNGV. The CDR3 loop reads CASSLERSDTQYF. CDR3 coding DNA: TGTGCCAGCAGCTTAGAGAGGTCGGATACGCAGTATTTT. Variable domain in full (rest from reference TRBV11-2 and TRBJ2-3): EAGVAQSPRYKIIEKRQSVAFWCNPISGHATLYWYQQILGQGPKLLIQFQNNGVVDDSQLPKDRFSAERLKGVDSTLKIQPAKLEDSAVYLCASSLERSDTQYFGPGTRLTVL.

The V call is TRBV24-1, the J call TRBJ2-7; D may be TRBD1 (5 bases). The CDR3 is 15 residues long. The germline V gene encodes CDR1 KGHDR and CDR2 SFDVKD. Trimming stripped 4 bases from V and 4 bases from J, with 16 bases between. CDR3 sequence (DNA): TGTGCCACCAGTGACCAGGACACGGACCCATACGAGCAGTACTTC. It yields the protein CATSDQDTDPYEQYF.